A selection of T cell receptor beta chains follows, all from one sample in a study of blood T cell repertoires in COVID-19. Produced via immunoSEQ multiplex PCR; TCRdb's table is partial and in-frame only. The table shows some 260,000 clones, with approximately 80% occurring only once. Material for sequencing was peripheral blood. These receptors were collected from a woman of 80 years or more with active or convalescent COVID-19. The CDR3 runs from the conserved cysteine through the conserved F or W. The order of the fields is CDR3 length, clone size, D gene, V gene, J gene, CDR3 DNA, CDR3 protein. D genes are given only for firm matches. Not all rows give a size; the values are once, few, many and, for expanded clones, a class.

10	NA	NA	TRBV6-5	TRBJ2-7	TGTGCCAGCAGCCACTACGAGCAGTACTTC	CASSHYEQYF
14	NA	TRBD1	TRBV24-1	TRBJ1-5	TGTGCCACCAGTGAAGGGACAGCGCGCAGGCCCCAGCATTTT	CATSEGTARRPQHF
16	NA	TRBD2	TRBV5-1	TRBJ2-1	TGCGCCAGCAGCTTGGGGTCAAGCGGGACCTACAATGAGCAGTTCTTC	CASSLGSSGTYNEQFF
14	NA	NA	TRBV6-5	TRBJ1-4	TGTGCCAGCAGACCAGGGGCCCCCAATGAAAAACTGTTTTTT	CASRPGAPNEKLFF
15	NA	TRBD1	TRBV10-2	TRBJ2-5	TGCGCCAGCAGCCTAGACAGGGTAGGGTCGGAGACCCAGTACTTC	CASSLDRVGSETQYF
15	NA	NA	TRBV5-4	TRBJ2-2	TGTGCCAGCAGCTTGCTTGGAGAGAACACCGGGGAGCTGTTTTTT	CASSLLGENTGELFF
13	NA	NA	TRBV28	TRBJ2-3	TGTGCCAGCAGTTTTTCAGGAGGGCATACGCAGTATTTT	CASSFSGGHTQYF
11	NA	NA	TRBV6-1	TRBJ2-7	TGTGCCAGCAGTGACCTTTACGAGCAGTACTTC	CASSDLYEQYF
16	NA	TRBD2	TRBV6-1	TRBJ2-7	TGTGCCAGCAGTGAAAATAGACTAGCGGGGGCCCACGAGCAGTACTTC	CASSENRLAGAHEQYF
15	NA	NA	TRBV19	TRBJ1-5	TGTGCCAGTAGTACTTCGGGAGTTAGCAATCAGCCCCAGCATTTT	CASSTSGVSNQPQHF
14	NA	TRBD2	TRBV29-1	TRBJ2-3	TGCAGCGGGGGACGGGGGGGAAGCACAGATACGCAGTATTTT	CSGGRGGSTDTQYF
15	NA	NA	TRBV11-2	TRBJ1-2	TGTGCCAGCAGCTTAGATTACGGGGGTGCCTATGGCTACACCTTC	CASSLDYGGAYGYTF
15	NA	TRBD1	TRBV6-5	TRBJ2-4	TGTGCCAGCAGTACCTCCAGGACAGGGTTTTATCGCCAGTACTTC	CASSTSRTGFYRQYF
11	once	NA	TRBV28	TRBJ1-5	TGTGCCAGCAGCTCGGAGTGGCCCCAGCATTTT	CASSSEWPQHF
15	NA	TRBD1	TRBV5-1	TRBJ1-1	TGCGCCAGCAGCTCATCTACAGGGGGTTTCACTGAAGCTTTCTTT	CASSSSTGGFTEAFF
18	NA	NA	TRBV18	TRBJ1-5	TGTGCCAGCTCACTAAGACAGAATATTCGGTTAGGCAATCAGCCCCAGCATTTT	CASSLRQNIRLGNQPQHF
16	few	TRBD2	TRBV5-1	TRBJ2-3	TGCGCCAGCAGCAACGGACTAGCGGGGACCACAGATACGCAGTATTTT	CASSNGLAGTTDTQYF
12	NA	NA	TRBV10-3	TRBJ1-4	TGTGCCATCAGTGAGCCGGGGGAAAAACTGTTTTTT	CAISEPGEKLFF